This entry features one T cell receptor beta chain sequence. This clonotype has a count of ten or more. Its binding antigen is unknown. Per-base quality was not reported, and no clone a single base away is much larger than it. The library was generated by multiplex PCR. TCRdb shows the sequencer as Illumina HiSeq 4000. CDR3 regions were amplified by Arm-PCR with iRepertoire HTBI primers to construct TCR beta libraries. Gel purification was performed on PCR products prior to sequencing. Under the source paper's analysis protocol: Gene usage analysis of CDR3 amino acid clonotypes used the roughly 60 TRBV and about 14 TRBJ segments found across samples. COPE and FqMerger were used to merge filtered high-quality paired reads into contigs. BLAST was used to align contigs to IMGT TRBV, TRBD and TRBJ reference genes, with CDR3 defined following IMGT. Clonotypes above 0.1% frequency were classified as highly expanded clones. Shannon entropy was used to measure repertoire diversity, and the Gini coefficient was used to measure V-J evenness. Clonotypes shared by more than one individual were considered public. TCRdb's own reprocessing of the public reads used fastp at Q25 and MiXCR and kept productive beta chains. When rows share a CDR3 protein, they turn into one entry using the most common DNA and genes. The V and J calls here are based on TCRdb, not the publication. Present in this sample are roughly 260,000 distinct CDR3 sequences, 15% to 20% of which were seen just once. The top ten clones comprise roughly 15% of the sample.

The meaning of the sample's time point label: newly diagnosed GD, antithyroid drugs for less than 3 months. For both TCR sequencing and RNA sequencing, RNA was extracted from PBMCs in TRIzol. The diagnosis of Graves' disease followed American Thyroid Association guidelines. Recruitment of patients was carried out at an endocrinology department in Xi'an, China. From each patient, about 8.9 milliliters of peripheral blood was collected into an EDTA anticoagulant tube. Ficoll Paque Plus density gradient separation was used to isolate PBMCs, and no additional T cell sorting was done. RNA quality was checked with an Agilent 2100 Bioanalyzer and agarose gel, and concentration with a NanoDrop 2000. The data were obtained in a study of regulatory T cells in long-lasting Graves disease (dated by TCRdb to the early 2020s). In the study overall: In the newly diagnosed Graves' disease group, patients had been taking antithyroid drugs for less than 3 months. This study used TCR sequencing and RNA sequencing of peripheral blood to compare persistent Graves' disease patients against newly diagnosed Graves' disease patients. The study was registered as a clinical trial and conducted in China. A total of 33 samples underwent TCR sequencing, from roughly 13 patients with persistent Graves' disease and about 20 patients with newly diagnosed Graves' disease.

The germline V gene supplies CDR1 KGHSH and CDR2 LQKENI. The V end loses 0 bases and the J end loses 3 bases, and a stretch of 2 bases separates them. From the cysteine up to the phenylalanine, the CDR3 has a length of 12 residues. CDR3 DNA is the only sequence kept; it has 36 bases, read in frame from the first base. The paper's findings and limits, for the study overall: The authors acknowledged the small sample size as a limitation that may reduce accuracy. Compared with newly diagnosed patients, patients with persistent Graves' disease had lower TCR Shannon entropy and fewer highly expanded clones, which suggests clonal expansion. Sequencing and analysis were restricted to the TCR beta chain. Persistent patients shared more public clonotypes among themselves (fewer than 3,000) than newly diagnosed patients did (about 900). Peripheral blood alone was examined, since thyroid tissue, which constituted the primary lesion, could not be accessed. TRBV28, TRBJ1-2 and TRBJ2-5 were preferentially used in persistent disease, while TRBV20-1 and TRBJ2-1 were favored in newly diagnosed disease.

These records were also assigned to another study, of T cells in Graves' hyperthyroidism and ophthalmopathy. Taken from the second paper: Graves' hyperthyroidism was defined as stable when no progression to ophthalmopathy occurred over 18 months of follow-up. The hyperthyroidism patients were between 18 and 65 years old and newly diagnosed, with a disease duration of less than 2 months. Any patient with an uncontrolled infection, another autoimmune disease, pregnancy or lactation was excluded. Diagnoses were established on the basis of clinical symptoms, serum thyroxine and TRAb, thyroid ultrasound, and orbital computed tomography. A first-round RT-PCR of the TCR CDR3 used the HTBI primer set with the Qiagen OneStep RT-PCR kit. Most expanded thyroid clonotypes (frequency above 0.001) were also detected in blood, a finding suggesting that blood repertoires may reflect thyroid immune responses. A 13 V-J signature model separated ophthalmopathy from stable hyperthyroidism, with approximately 87% sensitivity and about 81% specificity in cross-validation and 80%/75% in testing. In validation, the model predicted progression to ophthalmopathy a median of about 6 months before onset, with about 70% sensitivity and about 72% specificity. To identify distinguishing TCR V-J signatures, a discovery cohort of 100 or so patients was used, comprising under 45 with Graves' ophthalmopathy and about 59 with stable Graves' hyperthyroidism. Prospective prediction of ophthalmopathy was tested in an independent validation cohort of approximately 19 hyperthyroidism patients and some 17 patients who later progressed to ophthalmopathy. For training and testing, the 95 to 100 patients in the discovery cohort were randomly divided in a 7:3 ratio. In addition, the study compared T-cell repertoires in thyroid tissue and in blood from several Graves' hyperthyroidism patients. After blood sampling, hyperthyroidism patients were treated with methimazole at a starting dose of 30 mg daily, and ophthalmopathy patients were treated with high-dose intravenous methylprednisolone. Libraries were constructed in a second round of multiplex PCR, after which size selection and purification were carried out. Sequencing of the libraries was done on an Illumina HiSeq2000 using paired-end 100 bp reads. Raw data were processed with SOAPnuke, discarding reads with adapters, uncalled bases, mean Phred below 15, or no exact constant-primer or identifier match. High-quality paired reads were merged using COPE v1.2.5, and each unique nucleotide sequence was defined as a clonotype. MiTCR v1.1 was used to align the clonotypes against IMGT TRBV, TRBD and TRBJ reference segments. Analysis was restricted to V-J combinations with a frequency above 0.0001, which covered roughly 99% of repertoires. A TCS score was defined as the ratio of F50 (clonal expansion) to E x V (chaos), with BLOSUM62-based TCRdist applied between CDR3 peptides within each V-J. Welch's t-statistics and random forest reduced several hundred V-J features to roughly 13, which were used in a naive Bayes classifier (R e1071). No statistical method was used to fix the sample size in advance, and group allocation was not hidden from the investigators. The paper describes TCR Vbeta CDR3 sequencing of 120 to 150 peripheral blood samples, made up of 43 ophthalmopathy patients, around 78 hyperthyroidism patients and 17 progressor patients.

The receptor chain draws on TRBV18 and TRBJ2-5, with no D gene named confidently. The receptor's source is a woman between 25 and 40 years old with Graves disease. Donor details come from another sample of the same person, matched by shared clones. The source material was peripheral blood mononuclear cells (PBMCs), sampled at new diagnosis, from a patient treated with antithyroid drugs. The CDR3 protein is CASSPPEETQYF. In nucleotides, the sequence is TGTGCCAGCTCACCACCGGAAGAGACCCAGTACTTC.